This T cell receptor (beta chain) was sequenced during a study of early T cells in non-severe SARS-CoV-2 infection (dated by TCRdb to about 2021). The study in broad terms: Because TCR sequencing was done on bulk RNA from unsorted whole blood, the alpha and beta chains could not be paired. Paper-wide results and their limitations: VDJdb matching was skewed toward anti-spike CD8 responses and likely underestimated virus-specific expansions by missing private and CD4 specificities.

CDR3 length: 11 amino acids, cysteine to phenylalanine. Only the CDR3 DNA stays, 33 bases, in frame from base 1. V lost 7 bases and J lost 3 bases; the stretch between them is 7 bases long. Receptor amplification or capture employed 5' RACE. Data came from a NextSeq 500. In the TCR library protocol, unique molecular identifiers were attached to individual cDNA molecules to correct for PCR bias and sequencing error. Sequencing covered both TCR alpha and beta chains, and within each sample the abundances of alpha and beta sequences were tightly co-correlated. The study's own analysis went as follows. V gene, J gene and CDR3 annotation of TCR sequences was performed with Decombinator V4. Expanded TCRs were defined as changing significantly between any two time points under a Poisson model with p below 0.0001. TCR abundances were normalised to the total number of TCRs sequenced per sample and were expressed as counts per million. MAIT TCRs were defined by TRAV1-2 paired with TRAJ12, TRAJ20 or TRAJ33, and iNKT TCRs by TRAV10 paired with TRAJ18. VDJdb, accessed 1 November 2021, was searched for CMV, EBV and SARS-CoV-2 annotated TCRs, with TCRs annotated for multiple antigens excluded. TCRdb reprocessing: public reads trimmed at Q25 with fastp, clones called with MiXCR, in-frame beta chains kept. Entries are consolidated by CDR3 protein sequence, retaining the most common genes and DNA. TCRdb's processing, not the study's, gives the V and J calls here. The sample profile shows tens of thousands of distinct CDR3 sequences; 11% of them were found once. In total, the top ten clones hold roughly 10% of the sample.

This was a case-control study nested in a cohort of healthcare workers in London, UK, who had nasopharyngeal swab PCR tests and blood samples taken every week. Healthcare workers were recruited between 23 and 31 March 2020, during the week of the UK lockdown, and were followed weekly for up to about 15 weeks. Comment on this clonotype: Its antigen specificity is not known. Base qualities were left out, and no much larger clone turns up one base away.

This TCR was recovered from an adult who was a healthcare worker with PCR-confirmed SARS-CoV-2 infection or an uninfected control (not recorded which). The sequenced material came from whole blood. The sequence is built from TRBV12-3 or TRBV12-4 and TRBJ2-7; 5 matching bases give a weak D call of TRBD1. Here the CDR3 is given as CASKGDYEQYF. The nucleotides are TGTGCCAGCAAAGGGGACTACGAGCAGTACTTC.